A selection of T cell receptor beta chains follows, all from one sample in a study of identical twins. TCRdb reprocessed the 5' RACE reads via MiXCR and lists one record per CDR3 protein. The sample shows 250,000 or so distinct CDR3 sequences, about 8.3% of them seen only once. This sample was shared with a second study, whose subject was yellow fever vaccine responses in identical twins.

The specimen sequenced was CD8+ T cells sorted from blood. These receptors were collected from a woman younger than 30 in good health. Each CDR3 is given with its conserved first and last residue. The D gene is left open where the match is weak. Size is stated for part of the rows, as once, few or many counts, or as a class when the clone is expanded.

many	NA	TRBV29-1	TRBJ2-7	CSVEDLAAEQYF	TGCAGCGTTGAAGATTTAGCAGCTGAGCAGTACTTC
NA	NA	TRBV5-6	TRBJ2-7	CASSSTIGREAYEQYF	TGTGCCAGCAGCTCGACTATTGGGCGGGAAGCCTACGAGCAGTACTTC
many	NA	TRBV28	TRBJ2-7	CAGSGRTSYEQYF	TGTGCCGGCTCGGGGCGGACTTCCTACGAGCAGTACTTC
NA	TRBD2	TRBV5-1	TRBJ2-2	CASSPGTSTGELFF	TGCGCCAGCAGCCCCGGGACTAGCACCGGGGAGCTGTTTTTT
many	TRBD1	TRBV5-6	TRBJ1-6	CASSSDRESYNSPLHF	TGTGCCAGCAGCTCGGACAGGGAGTCCTATAATTCACCCCTCCACTTT
few	NA	TRBV28	TRBJ2-2	CASRLTGTGELFF	TGTGCCAGCAGGTTAACAGGGACCGGGGAGCTGTTTTTT
many	NA	TRBV12-3/TRBV12-4	TRBJ2-7	CASSSGPSSYEQYF	TGTGCCAGCAGTTCGGGCCCAAGCTCCTACGAGCAGTACTTC
many	NA	TRBV5-6	TRBJ1-2	CASSARTVSYGYTF	TGTGCCAGCAGCGCCAGGACGGTGAGCTATGGCTACACCTTC
NA	NA	TRBV20-1	TRBJ2-7	CSARDSLLGFYEQYF	TGCAGTGCTAGAGATAGCCTGCTTGGTTTCTACGAGCAGTACTTC
many	NA	TRBV7-9	TRBJ2-7	CASSPGGTYEQYF	TGTGCCAGCAGCCCCGGAGGGACCTACGAGCAGTACTTC
many	NA	TRBV12-3/TRBV12-4	TRBJ1-1	CASSLDHTEAFF	TGTGCCAGCAGTTTAGACCACACTGAAGCTTTCTTT
medium-sized	TRBD2	TRBV6-4	TRBJ2-1	CASSDAGGGNEQFF	TGTGCCAGCAGTGACGCGGGGGGGGGCAATGAGCAGTTCTTC
few	NA	TRBV25-1	TRBJ2-7	CASSEMDYEQYF	TGTGCCAGCAGTGAGATGGATTACGAGCAGTACTTC
few	NA	TRBV6-2/TRBV6-3	TRBJ2-4	CASSYSLVSLQGDQNIQYF	TGTGCCAGCAGTTACTCGTTAGTTTCTCTCCAGGGCGACCAAAACATTCAGTACTTC
NA	NA	TRBV12-3/TRBV12-4	TRBJ2-3	CASSLGISFFKDTQYF	TGTGCCAGCAGTTTAGGGATCTCTTTCTTCAAGGATACGCAGTATTTT
NA	NA	TRBV20-1	TRBJ2-3	CSARDPLSGRGFLEEYF	TGCAGTGCTAGAGATCCCCTATCGGGGAGAGGGTTTTTGGAGGAGTATTTT
many	NA	TRBV29-1	TRBJ2-7	CSVENRTYEQYF	TGCAGCGTTGAAAACCGAACCTACGAGCAGTACTTC
many	NA	TRBV3-1	TRBJ2-7	CASSQDRAVAYEQYF	TGTGCCAGCAGCCAAGATAGGGCAGTAGCCTACGAGCAGTACTTC
NA	NA	TRBV10-3	TRBJ1-1	CAISGENTEAFF	TGTGCCATCAGCGGGGAGAACACTGAAGCTTTCTTT
many	TRBD2	TRBV29-1	TRBJ2-7	CSVEVSPGGSYEQYF	TGCAGCGTTGAAGTCAGTCCGGGAGGGTCCTACGAGCAGTACTTC